This T cell receptor beta chain was sequenced during a study of cytomegalovirus exposure and HLA in healthy donors. Study results and limitations: Rare TCR sequences predominated, though certain public TCRs were found in many donors. Cytomegalovirus association was assigned to about 150 TCR beta chains.

Using immunoSEQ multiplex PCR, the repertoire was profiled, and TCRdb retains in-frame clones only, with some absent. The sample shows about 240,000 clones, approximately 86% of them seen only once. The germline V gene has CDR1 MDHEN and CDR2 SYDVKM. The CDR3 is 14 residues long. V trimming: 4 bases; J trimming: 7 bases; junction bases outside the gene matches: 3. While the first cohort had around 700 subjects, the donors belonged to the separate validation cohort of roughly 120 subjects. Comment on this clone: Its antigen remains unidentified.

This rearrangement joins TRBV28 to TRBJ1-5, with TRBD1 identical over 11 bases. Source material: PBMCs. The sequence was obtained from a woman aged 25 to 39 in good health and CMV-seropositive. The DNA for the CDR3 is TGTGCCAGCAGTTCCGGGACAGGGGGACAGCCCCAGCATTTT. Protein sequence: CASSSGTGGQPQHF.